This T cell receptor beta chain appears in the sequencing data of a study of blood T cell repertoires in COVID-19. On the study more broadly: Both acute and convalescent COVID-19 samples were obtained from the United States, Italy and Spain. In each case, the material was cDNA or gDNA derived from T cells, B-cell-depleted T cells, or PBMCs.

Per the authors' pipeline: From reference gene primer amplification, estimates of nucleated cell counts were derived. This table comes from immunoSEQ multiplex PCR, and its TCRdb copy is limited to in-frame clones, with some not included. V and J calls and clone size are those listed in that table; D and trimming were worked out from the DNA. The table shows around 35,000 clones, with around 83% occurring only once. Germline V gene lookup returns CDR1 SGHRS and CDR2 YFSETQ. Trimming stripped 1 base from V and 14 bases from J, with 22 bases between. The CDR3 totals 16 residues. This TCR was sampled from a human donor in a cohort sampled during active COVID-19. V and J are TRBV5-1 and TRBJ1-6, with a weak D call TRBD1 (6 bases). Sequencing was done on a sample of peripheral blood. The CDR3 sequence is CASSLSDRGQFATLHF. CDR3 coding DNA: TGCGCCAGCAGCTTGTCGGACAGAGGACAATTTGCGACCCTCCACTTT.